This T cell receptor (beta chain) was recovered during a study of blood T cell repertoires in COVID-19 (dated by TCRdb to about 2020). Broadly, across the study: Collaborator samples came from the United States, Italy and Spain and covered acute and convalescent phases of COVID-19. The prospective study material was composed of cDNA or gDNA derived from T cells, B-cell-depleted T cells, or PBMCs. Deeply sampled blood TCRbeta repertoires from subjects exposed to, actively infected with, or recovered from COVID-19 were included in the dataset. HLA class I and class II types, where available, came from metadata supplied by the sample provider rather than from assay-based typing. The sample metadata nearly always contained a de-identified subject ID, COVID-19 status, age in years and sex. The samples were drawn from the first 160 participants of the ongoing ImmuneRACE study and from 950 to 1,500 subjects provided by 6 global collaborators. A freely available public database, intended as a resource for researchers studying the immune response to SARS-CoV-2, is where the repertoires were released. Study-level results and caveats: The amount of clinical and demographic metadata varied by source and participant and was provided uncurated.

This clone showed up just a few times. Its antigen remains undetermined. Nothing much larger sits one base from this clone, and base qualities are not available. TCRbeta CDR3 regions were amplified from genomic DNA using the immunoSEQ Assay, a bias-controlled multiplex PCR. In the paper's pipeline: The number of nucleated cells in each sample was estimated from the amplification of reference gene primers within the assay. To quantify the absolute abundance of each unique TCRbeta CDR3 rearrangement, sequence reads were collapsed and filtered. For each sample, productive Simpson clonality was calculated as the square root of Simpson's diversity index over productive rearrangements. Not all clones reach the TCRdb copy of this immuneACCESS table, which keeps in-frame sequences only. Checked studies attribute under half of the gap to unresolved V genes and leave the rest unexplained. That table gives V, J and clone size, and the DNA gave D and trimming. The sample yields fewer than 450,000 clones; approximately 89% were counted once. The leading ten clones occupy around 13% of the sample.

V is trimmed back by 7 bases and J by 7 bases, and the junction contains 13 bases that no gene match accounts for. The CDR3 spans 15 residues, from the cysteine through the phenylalanine. The entry retains the CDR3 DNA only, 45 bases that are in frame from base 1. From a lookup of the germline V gene (reference sequence), CDR1 and CDR2 are MNHNY and SVGAGI. One collaborating source in Seattle enrolled patients while the patients were actively infected and followed the patients over time throughout the course of disease. The collaborating institutions used their own protocols to collect whole blood in K2EDTA tubes. Collaborator samples were shipped for TCRbeta analysis as frozen whole blood, isolated PBMCs, or DNA extracted from either sample type.

The receptor was isolated from a woman aged 45-65 years with COVID-19, enrolled during active disease. The sequenced material came from peripheral blood. This receptor chain uses TRBV6-6 and TRBJ1-5, and TRBD1 matches 7 of the central bases. The base sequence is TGTGCCAGCACCCTGGACAGGTCCGTGGAGCAGCCCCAGCATTTT. Its translation is CASTLDRSVEQPQHF.